This TCR beta chain appears in the sequencing data of a study of shared clonotypes between healthy human individuals. The germline CDR1 and CDR2 sequences are MDHEN and SYDVKM. Unmatched junction bases numbered 6, after V lost 4 bases and J lost 5 bases. The CDR3 extends over 15 amino acids. TCRdb's table, derived via immunoSEQ multiplex PCR, lists solely in-frame clones and lacks some. The sample consists of about 980,000 clones, roughly 72% of them appearing once. The rearrangement joins TRBV28 to TRBJ1-4; 8 positions agree with TRBD1. The sequence derives from a man aged 18 to 30 in good health. The sequencing sample was made of memory CD4+ T cells sorted from blood. The subset was: CD45RA-negative fraction. The CDR3 DNA follows: TGTGCCAGCAGTTCAGGGGGCCAGGAGAATGAAAAACTGTTTTTT. Translating it yields CASSSGGQENEKLFF.